This T cell receptor (beta chain) derives from a study of post-analysis software for immune sequencing data. Study-level information: Relapsing-remitting, secondary progressive and progressive-relapsing forms of multiple sclerosis all featured among disease courses.

After removal of 0 bases from V and 4 bases from J, the junction contained 9 bases not matched to a gene. This CDR3 contains 17 residues. The V gene's germline CDR1 is MNHNS and CDR2 SASEGT. As regards this clonotype: Its antigen is undetermined.

Findings and caveats of the study: In patients, TRBV5-6, TRBV5-1 and TRBV20-1 belonged to several TRBV segments found more frequently than in controls. Significantly decreased normalized Chao1 diversity was recorded for multiple sclerosis patients relative to controls.

TCR beta libraries were prepared from cDNA with unique molecular identifiers. The source material, about 0.85 to 11 million T cells, gave rise to approximately 520,000 cDNA molecules. TCRdb processed the PCR reads anew with MiXCR; each CDR3 protein has one entry. Here the sample spans hundreds of thousands of distinct CDR3 sequences, 39% being singletons. J is TRBJ1-2 and V is TRBV6-1; TRBD1 matches 9 bases. The material sequenced was blood. The source is a girl aged 2-10 years with multiple sclerosis. The CDR3 region is CASSEATRSTGGYGYTF. CDR3 bases: TGTGCCAGCAGTGAAGCGACCCGATCGACAGGGGGCTATGGCTACACCTTC.